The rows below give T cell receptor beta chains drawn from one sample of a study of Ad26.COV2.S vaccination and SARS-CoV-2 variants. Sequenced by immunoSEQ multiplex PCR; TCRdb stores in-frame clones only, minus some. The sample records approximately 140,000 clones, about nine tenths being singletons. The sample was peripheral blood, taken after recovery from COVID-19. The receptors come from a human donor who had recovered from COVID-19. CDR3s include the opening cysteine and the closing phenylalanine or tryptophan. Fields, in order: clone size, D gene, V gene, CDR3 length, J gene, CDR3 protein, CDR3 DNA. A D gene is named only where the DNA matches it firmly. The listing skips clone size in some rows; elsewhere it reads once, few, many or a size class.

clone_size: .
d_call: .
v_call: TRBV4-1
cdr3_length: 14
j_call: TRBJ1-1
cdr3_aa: CASSQGGGDTEAFF
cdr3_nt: TGCGCCAGCAGCCAAGGAGGGGGGGACACTGAAGCTTTCTTT

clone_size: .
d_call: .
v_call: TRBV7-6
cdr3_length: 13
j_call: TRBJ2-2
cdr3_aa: CASSPGTTGELFF
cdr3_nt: TGTGCCAGCAGTCCAGGGACCACCGGGGAGCTGTTTTTT

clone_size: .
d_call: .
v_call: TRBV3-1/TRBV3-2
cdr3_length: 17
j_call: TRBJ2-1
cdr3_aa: CASSQDWRRDTDNEQFF
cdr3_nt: TGTGCCAGCAGCCAAGATTGGCGCCGGGACACAGACAATGAGCAGTTCTTC

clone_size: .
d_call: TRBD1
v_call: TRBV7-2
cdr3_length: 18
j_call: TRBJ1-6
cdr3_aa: CASSSQGAVGSYNSPLHF
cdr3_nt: TGTGCCAGCAGCTCCCAGGGGGCGGTTGGCTCCTATAATTCACCCCTCCACTTT

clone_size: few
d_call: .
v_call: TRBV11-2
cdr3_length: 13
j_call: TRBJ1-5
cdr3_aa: CASSPQSNQPQHF
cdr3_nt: TGTGCCAGCAGCCCCCAGAGCAATCAGCCCCAGCATTTT

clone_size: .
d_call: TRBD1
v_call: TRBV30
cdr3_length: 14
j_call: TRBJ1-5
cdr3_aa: CAWSRTGLNQPQHF
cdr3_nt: TGTGCCTGGAGTAGGACAGGGCTCAATCAGCCCCAGCATTTT

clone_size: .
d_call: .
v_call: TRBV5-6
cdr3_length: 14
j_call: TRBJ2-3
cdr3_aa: CASSFRTSTDTQYF
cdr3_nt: TGTGCCAGCAGCTTTCGAACTAGCACAGATACGCAGTATTTT

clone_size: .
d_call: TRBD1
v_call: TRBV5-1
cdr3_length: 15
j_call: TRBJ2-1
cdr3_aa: CASTPGQGGYNEQFF
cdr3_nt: TGCGCCAGCACCCCTGGACAGGGGGGCTACAATGAGCAGTTCTTC

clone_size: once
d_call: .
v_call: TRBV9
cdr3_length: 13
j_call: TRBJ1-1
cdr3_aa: CASSALTNTEAFF
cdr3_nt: TGTGCCAGCAGCGCCTTAACGAACACTGAAGCTTTCTTT

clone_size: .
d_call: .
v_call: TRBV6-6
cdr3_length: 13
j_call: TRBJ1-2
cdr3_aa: CASSLGGLNGYTF
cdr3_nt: TGTGCCAGCAGTTTGGGGGGTCTTAATGGCTACACCTTC

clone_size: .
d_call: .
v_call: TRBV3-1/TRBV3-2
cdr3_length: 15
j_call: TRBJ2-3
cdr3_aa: CASSQDWGDTDTQYF
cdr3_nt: TGTGCCAGCAGCCAAGATTGGGGGGACACAGATACGCAGTATTTT

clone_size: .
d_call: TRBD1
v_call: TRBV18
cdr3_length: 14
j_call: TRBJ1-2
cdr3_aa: CASSRTGGAEGYTF
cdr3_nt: TGTGCCAGCTCGCGGACAGGGGGCGCGGAAGGCTACACCTTC

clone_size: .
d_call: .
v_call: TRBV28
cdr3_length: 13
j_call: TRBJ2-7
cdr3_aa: CASSFRVGYEQYF
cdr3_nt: TGTGCCAGCAGTTTCCGGGTCGGCTACGAGCAGTACTTC

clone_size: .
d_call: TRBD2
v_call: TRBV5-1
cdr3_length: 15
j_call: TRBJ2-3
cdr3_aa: CASSYGGARTDTQYF
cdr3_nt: TGCGCCAGCAGCTACGGGGGGGCCCGGACAGATACGCAGTATTTT

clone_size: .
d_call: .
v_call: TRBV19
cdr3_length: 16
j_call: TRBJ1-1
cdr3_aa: CASSTNRQYGNTEAFF
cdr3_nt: TGTGCCAGTAGTACAAATCGACAGTATGGAAACACTGAAGCTTTCTTT

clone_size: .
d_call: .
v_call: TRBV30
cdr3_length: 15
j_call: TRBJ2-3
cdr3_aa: CAWSDVGVSTDTQYF
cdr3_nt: TGTGCCTGGAGTGATGTGGGGGTTAGCACAGATACGCAGTATTTT

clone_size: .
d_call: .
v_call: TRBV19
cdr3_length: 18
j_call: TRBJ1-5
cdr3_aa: CASSMISWRNMGNQPQHF
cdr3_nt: TGTGCCAGTAGTATGATCTCTTGGAGGAATATGGGCAATCAGCCCCAGCATTTT

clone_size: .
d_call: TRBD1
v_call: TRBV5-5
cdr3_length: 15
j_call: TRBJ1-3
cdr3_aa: CASSPQDRVRNTIYF
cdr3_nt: TGTGCCAGCAGCCCACAGGACAGGGTGAGAAACACCATATATTTT

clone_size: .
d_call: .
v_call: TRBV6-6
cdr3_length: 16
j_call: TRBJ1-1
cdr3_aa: CASSLGEFGGNTEAFF
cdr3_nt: TGTGCCAGCAGTCTAGGAGAATTTGGGGGGAACACTGAAGCTTTCTTT

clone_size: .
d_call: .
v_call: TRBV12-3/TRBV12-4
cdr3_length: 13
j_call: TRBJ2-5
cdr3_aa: CASSLVSEETQYF
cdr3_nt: TGTGCCAGCAGTTTAGTATCGGAAGAGACCCAGTACTTC

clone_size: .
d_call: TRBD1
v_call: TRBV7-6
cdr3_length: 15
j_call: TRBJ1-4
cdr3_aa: CASSQDRAWGEKLFF
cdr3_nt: TGTGCCAGCAGTCAAGACAGGGCGTGGGGAGAAAAACTGTTTTTT

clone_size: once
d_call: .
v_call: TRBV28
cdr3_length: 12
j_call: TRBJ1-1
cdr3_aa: CASSFKWAEAFF
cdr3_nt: TGTGCCAGCAGTTTTAAGTGGGCTGAAGCTTTCTTT

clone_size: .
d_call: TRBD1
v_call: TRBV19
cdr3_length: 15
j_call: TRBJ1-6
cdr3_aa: CASSPSGQGNSPLHF
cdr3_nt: TGTGCCAGTAGTCCGTCGGGACAGGGGAACTCACCCCTCCACTTT

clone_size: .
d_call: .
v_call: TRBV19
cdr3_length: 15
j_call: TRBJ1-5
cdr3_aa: CASSQFGADNQPQHF
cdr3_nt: TGTGCCAGTAGTCAATTCGGGGCAGACAATCAGCCCCAGCATTTT

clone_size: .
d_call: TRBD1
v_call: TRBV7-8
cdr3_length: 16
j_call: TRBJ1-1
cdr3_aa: CASSFTGTGGSTEAFF
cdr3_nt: TGTGCCAGCAGCTTTACCGGGACAGGGGGTAGCACTGAAGCTTTCTTT

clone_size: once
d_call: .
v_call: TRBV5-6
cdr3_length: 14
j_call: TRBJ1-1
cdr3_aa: CASSFQGNSAEAFF
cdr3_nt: TGTGCCAGCAGCTTCCAGGGAAATTCGGCTGAAGCTTTCTTT

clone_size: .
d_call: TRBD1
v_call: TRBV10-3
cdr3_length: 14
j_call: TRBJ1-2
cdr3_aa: CAVPRDREVDGYTF
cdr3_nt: TGTGCCGTTCCCCGGGACAGGGAGGTGGATGGCTACACCTTC

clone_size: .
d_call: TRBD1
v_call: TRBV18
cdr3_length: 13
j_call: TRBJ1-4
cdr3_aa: CASSQGQGEKLFF
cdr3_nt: TGTGCCAGCTCACAGGGACAGGGAGAAAAACTGTTTTTT

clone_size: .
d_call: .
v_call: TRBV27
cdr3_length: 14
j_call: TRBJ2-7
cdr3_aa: CASRAWGLTREQYF
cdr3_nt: TGTGCCAGCAGGGCCTGGGGCCTTACAAGGGAGCAGTACTTC

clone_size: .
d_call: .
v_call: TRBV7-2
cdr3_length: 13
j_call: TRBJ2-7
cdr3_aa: CASSLARDNEQYF
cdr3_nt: TGTGCCAGCAGCTTAGCCAGGGATAACGAGCAGTACTTC

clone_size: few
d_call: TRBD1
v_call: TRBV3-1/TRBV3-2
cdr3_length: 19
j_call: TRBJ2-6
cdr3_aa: CASSQDWWTGLSGANVLTF
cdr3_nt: TGTGCCAGCAGCCAAGACTGGTGGACAGGGCTATCTGGGGCCAACGTCCTGACTTTC

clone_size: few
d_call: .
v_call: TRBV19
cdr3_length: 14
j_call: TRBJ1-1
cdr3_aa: CASSAAGPNTEAFF
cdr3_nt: TGTGCCAGTAGCGCGGCAGGACCGAACACTGAAGCTTTCTTT

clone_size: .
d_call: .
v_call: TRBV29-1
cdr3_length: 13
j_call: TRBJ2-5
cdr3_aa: CSVAPEGKETQYF
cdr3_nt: TGCAGCGTTGCCCCAGAGGGGAAGGAGACCCAGTACTTC

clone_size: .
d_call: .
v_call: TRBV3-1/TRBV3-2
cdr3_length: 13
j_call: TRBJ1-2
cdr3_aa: CASSPNNRDGYTF
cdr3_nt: TGTGCCAGCAGTCCAAACAACAGGGATGGCTACACCTTC

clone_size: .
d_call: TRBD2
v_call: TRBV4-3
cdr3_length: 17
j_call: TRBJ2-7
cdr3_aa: CASSQDLAGGPGREQYF
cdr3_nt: TGCGCCAGCAGCCAAGATCTAGCGGGGGGGCCAGGGAGAGAGCAGTACTTC

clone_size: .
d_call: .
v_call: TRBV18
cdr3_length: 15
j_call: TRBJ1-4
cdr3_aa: CASSPGTEFNEKLFF
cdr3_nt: TGTGCCAGCTCACCCGGGACGGAATTTAATGAAAAACTGTTTTTT

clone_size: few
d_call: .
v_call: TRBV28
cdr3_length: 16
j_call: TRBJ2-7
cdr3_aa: CASSLPPYQGLYEQYF
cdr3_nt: TGTGCCAGCAGTCTACCTCCATATCAGGGGTTATACGAGCAGTACTTC

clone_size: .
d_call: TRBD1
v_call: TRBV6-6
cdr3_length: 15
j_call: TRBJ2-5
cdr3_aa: CASYGTGVGQETQYF
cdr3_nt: TGTGCCAGCTACGGCACAGGGGTAGGGCAAGAGACCCAGTACTTC

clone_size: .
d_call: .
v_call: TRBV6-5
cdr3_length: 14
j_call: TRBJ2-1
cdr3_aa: CASRLQGSYNEQFF
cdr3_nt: TGTGCCAGCAGATTACAGGGTTCCTACAATGAGCAGTTCTTC

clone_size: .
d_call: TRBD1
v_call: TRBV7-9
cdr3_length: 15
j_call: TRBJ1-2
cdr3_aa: CASSRHRGQNDGYTF
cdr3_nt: TGTGCCAGCAGCAGACACAGGGGGCAGAATGATGGCTACACCTTC

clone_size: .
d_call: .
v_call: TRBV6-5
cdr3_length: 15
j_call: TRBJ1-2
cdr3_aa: CASSYSRGGNYGYTF
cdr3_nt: TGTGCCAGCAGTTACTCGAGGGGCGGCAACTATGGCTACACCTTC

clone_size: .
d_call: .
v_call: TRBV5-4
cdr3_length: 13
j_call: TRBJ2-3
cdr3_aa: CASSKDGRDTQYF
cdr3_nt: TGTGCCAGCAGCAAGGACGGCCGAGATACGCAGTATTTT

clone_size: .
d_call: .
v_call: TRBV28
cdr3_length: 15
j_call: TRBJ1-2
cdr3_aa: CASSDTLTENYGYTF
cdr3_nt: TGTGCCAGCAGCGATACCCTGACAGAGAACTATGGCTACACCTTC

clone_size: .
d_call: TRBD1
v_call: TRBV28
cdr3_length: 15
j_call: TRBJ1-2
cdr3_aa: CASSLWDRPYYGYTF
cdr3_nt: TGTGCCAGCAGTTTATGGGACAGGCCTTACTATGGCTACACCTTC

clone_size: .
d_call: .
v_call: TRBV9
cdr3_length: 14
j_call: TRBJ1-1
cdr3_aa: CASSSSGVNTEAFF
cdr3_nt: TGTGCCAGCAGCTCCTCCGGAGTGAACACTGAAGCTTTCTTT

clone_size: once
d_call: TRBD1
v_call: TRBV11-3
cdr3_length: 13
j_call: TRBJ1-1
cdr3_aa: CASSRQGNTEAFF
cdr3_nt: TGTGCCAGCAGTAGACAGGGCAACACTGAAGCTTTCTTT

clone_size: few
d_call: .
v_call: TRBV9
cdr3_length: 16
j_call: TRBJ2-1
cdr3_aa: CASSEAATSSYNEQFF
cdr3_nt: TGTGCCAGCAGCGAAGCGGCTACTAGCTCCTACAATGAGCAGTTCTTC

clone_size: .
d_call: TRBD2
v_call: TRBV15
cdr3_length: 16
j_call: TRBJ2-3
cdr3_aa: CATSGLSGVATDTQYF
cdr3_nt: TGTGCCACCAGCGGGCTTAGCGGGGTGGCAACAGATACGCAGTATTTT

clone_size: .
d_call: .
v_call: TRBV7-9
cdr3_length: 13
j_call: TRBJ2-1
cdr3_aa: CASRDTLEYEQFF
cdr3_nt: TGTGCCAGCAGGGACACCCTGGAATATGAGCAGTTCTTC

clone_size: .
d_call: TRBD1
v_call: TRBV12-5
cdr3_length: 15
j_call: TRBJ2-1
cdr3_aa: CASGSPRDRGHEQFF
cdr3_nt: TGTGCTAGTGGTTCACCCCGGGACAGGGGGCATGAGCAGTTCTTC

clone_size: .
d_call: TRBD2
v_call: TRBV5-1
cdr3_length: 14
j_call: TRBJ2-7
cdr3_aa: CASSPTSGPYEQYF
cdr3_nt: TGCGCCAGCAGCCCGACTAGCGGTCCCTACGAGCAGTACTTC

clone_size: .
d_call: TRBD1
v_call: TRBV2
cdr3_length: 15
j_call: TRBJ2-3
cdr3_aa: CASSFGTGGTDTQYF
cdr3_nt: TGTGCCAGCAGCTTCGGGACAGGGGGCACAGATACGCAGTATTTT

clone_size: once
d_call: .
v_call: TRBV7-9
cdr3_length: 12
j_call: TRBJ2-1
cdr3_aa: CASRQSNNEQFF
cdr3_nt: TGTGCCAGCAGGCAATCAAACAATGAGCAGTTCTTC

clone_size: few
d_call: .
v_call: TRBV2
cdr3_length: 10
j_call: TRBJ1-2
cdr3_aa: CASSWAGYTF
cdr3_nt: TGTGCCAGCAGTTGGGCGGGCTACACCTTC

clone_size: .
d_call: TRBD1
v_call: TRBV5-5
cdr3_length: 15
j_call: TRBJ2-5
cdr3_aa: CASSRGTGGQETQYF
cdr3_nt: TGTGCCAGCAGCCGAGGGACAGGGGGCCAAGAGACCCAGTACTTC

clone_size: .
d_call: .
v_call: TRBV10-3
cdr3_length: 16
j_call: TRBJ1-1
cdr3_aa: CATETGTNWVNTEAFF
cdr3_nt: TGTGCCACCGAAACGGGGACAAATTGGGTGAACACTGAAGCTTTCTTT

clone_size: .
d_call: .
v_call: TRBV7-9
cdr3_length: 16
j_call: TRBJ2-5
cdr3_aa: CASSLPPGRNQETQYF
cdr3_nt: TGTGCCAGCAGCCTACCCCCGGGACGGAACCAAGAGACCCAGTACTTC